This T cell receptor beta chain was recorded in a study of identical twins. The study, taken as a whole, reports: Its conclusions, products of cross-sectional statistical analysis, did not come from following the same donors. Compared with unrelated sharing, twin-shared out-of-frame alpha sequences had more low-probability sequences.

Healthy Caucasians supplied all donations. TCRdb ran MiXCR on the 5' RACE reads and lists one entry per CDR3 protein. The profile covers about 920,000 distinct CDR3 sequences, with approximately 13% appearing a single time and about 1.5% taken by the ten largest. J gave up 7 bases and V 5 bases, and 10 bases lay outside the gene matches. The CDR3 has 15 amino acids. This clonotype was seen a handful of times. Antigen specificity is unknown. In addition, the sample was reused for a study of yellow fever vaccine responses in identical twins.

The sequenced sample was PBMCs. The receptor was derived from a woman aged 18-29 years in good health. V gene TRBV12-3 or TRBV12-4 combines with J gene TRBJ1-5; TRBD1 aligns across 8 bases. CDR3 protein: CASSLTGASGQPQHF. DNA of the CDR3: TGTGCCAGCAGTCTGACAGGGGCTTCAGGACAGCCCCAGCATTTT.